Listed here are 32 T cell receptor beta chains from one sample, sequenced in a study of blood T cell repertoires in COVID-19. Generated by immunoSEQ multiplex PCR, the TCRdb table keeps only in-frame clones and is missing some. The top ten clones hold around 4.3% of a sample with tens of thousands of clones, roughly four fifths of them seen once. The sequencing input was peripheral blood. The receptor source for this set is an older woman with acute or convalescent COVID-19.

V gene TRBV3-1 (or the pseudogene TRBV3-2) combines with J gene TRBJ2-1, with 11 bases aligning to TRBD2. The V gene end was trimmed by 5 bases and the J gene end by 8 bases; junction bases not matched to a gene: 17. CDR1 is LGHDT and CDR2 is YNNKEL in the germline V gene (reference sequence). This CDR3 is 18 amino acids long. This CDR3 is CASSTSRVTSGSFDEQFF. Here the CDR3 DNA reads TGTGCCAGCAGCACTTCTAGGGTAACTAGCGGGAGCTTCGATGAGCAGTTCTTC.

The chain is built from TRBV5-1 and TRBJ2-7; TRBD1 matches at 10 bases. The CDR3 has 14 residues. CDR1 and CDR2 (germline): SGHRS, YFSETQ. V lost 3 bases and J lost 6; bases outside the gene matches: 6. This chain's CDR3 is CASSSPGQGFEQYF. CDR3 DNA: TGCGCCAGCAGCTCCCCGGGACAGGGGTTCGAGCAGTACTTC.

The chain recombines TRBV15 with TRBJ1-1; 10 bases map to TRBD1. Germline V gives CDR1 LNHNV, CDR2 YYDKDF (reference sequence). The CDR3 is 16 amino acids. V trimming: 2 bases; J trimming: 5 bases; junction bases outside the gene matches: 8. CDR3 amino acids: CATSRHWGQGLTEAFF. As DNA, the CDR3 is TGTGCCACCAGCAGACACTGGGGACAGGGGTTAACTGAAGCTTTCTTT.

In this sample, this clone turned up a few times. This chain connects TRBV5-4 to TRBJ1-1; the match to TRBD1 covers 11 bases. This CDR3 spans 15 amino acids. The J segment lost 3 bases and the V segment lost 5 bases, leaving 6 bases of the junction unmatched. The germline gives CDR1 SGHNT, CDR2 YYREEE (reference sequence). The CDR3 spells CASSPRTGGHTEAFF. In DNA form, the CDR3 reads TGTGCCAGCAGTCCCCGGACAGGGGGCCACACTGAAGCTTTCTTT. The full variable domain, rest sourced from reference TRBV5-4 and TRBJ1-1, is ETGVTQSPTHLIKTRGQQVTLRCSSQSGHNTVSWYQQALGQGPQFIFQYYREEENGRGNFPPRFSGLQFPNYSSELNVNALELDDSALYLCASSPRTGGHTEAFFGQGTRLTVV.

The CDR3 region is CASSFSPGVNTEAFF. The CDR3 DNA reads as TGCGCCAGCAGCTTCTCTCCAGGTGTGAACACTGAAGCTTTCTTT. The chain couples TRBV5-1 to TRBJ1-1, with D unresolved. The CDR3 covers 15 residues. CDR1 and CDR2 from the germline V gene are SGHRS and YFSETQ. V gave up 2 bases and J gave up 0 bases, with 11 bases separating them.

The rearrangement uses TRBV27 and TRBJ2-2; 12 positions agree with TRBD2. The CDR3 has 16 residues. The trim removed 3 bases at V and 4 bases at J, leaving 3 bases unmatched. Germline V gene lookup returns CDR1 MNHEY and CDR2 SMNVEV (reference sequence). In nucleotides, the CDR3 is TGTGCCAGCAGTTTTAGACTAGCGGGAGCCACCGGGGAGCTGTTTTTT. This gives the protein CASSFRLAGATGELFF.

The rearrangement links TRBV11-3 to TRBJ2-5; 7 bases agree with TRBD1. CDR3 length: 13 residues. Germline V gives CDR1 SGHNT, CDR2 YENEEA. After removal of 6 bases from V and 5 bases from J, the junction contained 6 bases not matched to a gene. CDR3 residues: CASSRQGSETQYF. DNA of the CDR3: TGTGCCAGCAGTCGACAGGGTTCCGAGACCCAGTACTTC. The whole variable domain, filled in from reference TRBV11-3 and TRBJ2-5, reads EAGVVQSPRYKIIEKKQPVAFWCNPISGHNTLYWYLQNLGQGPELLIRYENEEAVDDSQLPKDRFSAERLKGVDSTLKIQPAELGDSAVYLCASSRQGSETQYFGPGTRLLVL.

The chain has TRBV28 and TRBJ2-7; 9 bases line up with TRBD1. The CDR3 is 15 residues long. Trimming at V came to 5 bases and at J to 2 bases, leaving 7 bases not matched to a gene. The germline gives CDR1 MDHEN, CDR2 SYDVKM. DNA of the CDR3: TGTGCCAGCAGTCAGCCGGGACAGGGAGCCTACGAGCAGTACTTC. Its protein is CASSQPGQGAYEQYF.

The J gene is TRBJ1-2, the V gene TRBV5-1; D may be TRBD1 (6 bases). The CDR3 is made up of 15 amino acids. The germline V and J ends were trimmed by 4 bases and 1 base, with 14 bases remaining between them. From germline, CDR1 is SGHRS and CDR2 YFSETQ. The CDR3: CASSEQGIGNYGYTF. The CDR3 region has the DNA TGCGCCAGCAGCGAACAGGGTATCGGTAACTATGGCTACACCTTC.

The chain has TRBV6-1 and TRBJ2-7; 9 nucleotides align to TRBD2. Germline V CDR1 and CDR2: MNHNS, SASEGT. The CDR3 extends over 16 amino acids. J gave up 2 bases and V 1 base, and 6 bases lay outside the gene matches. The CDR3 sequence is CASSEGAGGPPYEQYF. As DNA, the CDR3 is TGTGCCAGCAGTGAAGGAGCGGGAGGTCCCCCCTACGAGCAGTACTTC.

The sample holds one count of this clone. V is TRBV27 and J is TRBJ2-7; TRBD1 is a possible D gene (6 bases). CDR1 and CDR2 (germline): MNHEY, SMNVEV (reference sequence). The CDR3 spans 13 residues. Trimming removed 6 bases from V and 7 bases from J, with 16 bases in between. DNA for the CDR3: TGTGCCAGCAGGCTCAGGGGCGCGGGTGAGCAGTACTTC. Encoded protein: CASRLRGAGEQYF.

The chain has TRBV5-4 and TRBJ2-4, with 7 nucleotides matching TRBD2. The CDR3 has 15 amino acids. Germline loops: CDR1 SGHNT, CDR2 YYREEE (reference sequence). With 0 bases clipped from V and 3 bases from J, the junction kept 3 bases outside the gene matches. Here the CDR3 DNA reads TGTGCCAGCAGCTTGGCCATAGCGGGCAAAAACATTCAGTACTTC. Protein: CASSLAIAGKNIQYF.

The V call is TRBV5-1, the J call TRBJ2-7, with TRBD1 identical over 7 bases. The V gene end was trimmed by 3 bases and the J gene end by 5 bases; junction bases not matched to a gene: 11. Germline-derived CDR1 and CDR2 are SGHRS and YFSETQ. This CDR3 comprises 15 residues. Here the CDR3 DNA reads TGCGCCAGCAGCTCACAGGGTGAAGGGGGCCACGAGCAGTACTTC. This sequence encodes CASSSQGEGGHEQYF.

This clone occurred a few times. The chain carries TRBV6-1 and TRBJ2-7; 7 nucleotides agree with TRBD2. The germline CDR1 and CDR2 sequences are MNHNS and SASEGT. Trimming at V came to 4 bases and at J to 2 bases, leaving 11 bases not matched to a gene. The CDR3 is 16 residues long. The CDR3 sequence: CASSGFRSGVTYEQYF. The CDR3 bases are TGTGCCAGCAGTGGCTTTCGAAGCGGGGTAACCTACGAGCAGTACTTC.

V gene TRBV2 combines with J gene TRBJ1-3; D is uncertain. Trimming left V 6 bases short and J 4 bases short, with 13 bases between. Germline assignment: CDR1 SNHLY and CDR2 FYNNEI. There are 14 residues in the CDR3. DNA for the CDR3: TGTGCCAGCAGCTACCTCGTTAGCGGAAACACCATATATTTT. Translation: CASSYLVSGNTIYF.

The chain employs TRBV29-1 and TRBJ2-3; 9 nucleotides agree with TRBD2. The CDR3 runs to 15 residues. Germline V gene sequence: CDR1 SQVTM, CDR2 ANQGSEA. V gave up 6 bases and J gave up 4 bases; unmatched junction bases: 11. Here the CDR3 reads CSVRRGLAGSDTQYF. For the CDR3, the DNA is TGCAGCGTGCGCCGGGGGCTAGCGGGATCAGATACGCAGTATTTT.

The chain couples TRBV11-3 to TRBJ2-5; 11 positions agree with TRBD1. Unmatched junction bases numbered 7, after V lost 5 bases and J lost 5 bases. Germline-derived CDR1 and CDR2 are SGHNT and YENEEA. This CDR3 has 15 residues. CDR3 region: CASSTGQGALETQYF. The CDR3 DNA reads as TGTGCCAGCAGCACCGGACAGGGGGCCTTGGAGACCCAGTACTTC.

V is TRBV19 and J is TRBJ2-1; 9 bases are shared with TRBD1. Per germline, CDR1 LNHDA and CDR2 SQIVND (reference sequence). CDR3 length: 13 residues. V lost 3 bases and J lost 12; bases outside the gene matches: 6. The CDR3 here is CASSIQGQGWQFF. The CDR3 DNA reads TGTGCCAGTAGTATCCAGGGACAGGGCTGGCAGTTCTTC.

V and J are TRBV7-9 and TRBJ2-5, with TRBD1 identical over 9 bases. CDR3 size: 15 residues. Germline CDR1 is SEHNR and CDR2 is FQNEAQ (reference sequence). V lost 5 bases and J lost 1; bases outside the gene matches: 5. CDR3 sequence reads: CASSRDRGAQETQYF. The CDR3 DNA reads as TGTGCCAGCAGCCGAGACAGGGGGGCCCAAGAGACCCAGTACTTC.

The CDR3: CASSRTGNGSPLHF. The CDR3 DNA is TGTGCCAGCAGCCGGACAGGGAATGGATCACCCCTCCACTTT. The chain uses TRBV28 and TRBJ1-6, with 8 nucleotides matching TRBD1. The ends lost 6 bases at V and 10 bases at J; junction bases unmatched: 8. The CDR3 runs to 14 residues. CDR1 is MDHEN and CDR2 is SYDVKM in the germline V gene.

The J gene is TRBJ2-7, the V gene TRBV7-7; D is ambiguous. V was clipped by 0 bases and J by 2 bases, with 14 bases between them. The germline CDR1 and CDR2 sequences are SSHAT and FNYEAQ (reference sequence). This CDR3 has 16 residues. In DNA form, the CDR3 reads TGTGCCAGCAGCTTAGCCGGTGAGTTAACCACCTACGAGCAGTACTTC. Protein sequence: CASSLAGELTTYEQYF.

This clone has more than one count but fewer than ten. The J gene is TRBJ2-5, the V gene TRBV2; the match to TRBD2 covers 10 bases. The CDR3 length is 15 residues. V shed 5 bases and J 3 bases; nucleotides not matched to a gene: 6. The germline V gene has CDR1 SNHLY and CDR2 FYNNEI. CDR3 protein: CASSIEGLAKETQYF. The CDR3 DNA reads as TGTGCCAGCAGTATCGAGGGACTAGCGAAAGAGACCCAGTACTTC.

This clone was seen a handful of times. The J gene is TRBJ2-2, the V gene TRBV6-4; TRBD2 is a possible D gene (5 bases). The CDR3 is 13 amino acids. CDR1 is MRHNA, CDR2 SNTAGT, per germline. The V gene lost 4 bases and the J gene lost 2 bases, with 5 bases spanning the gap. This CDR3 reads CASSGTNTGELFF. The CDR3 DNA reads TGTGCCAGCAGTGGGACTAACACCGGGGAGCTGTTTTTT.

This clone was seen only once. The chain carries TRBV18 and TRBJ1-2; D gene uncertain. Germline loops: CDR1 KGHSH, CDR2 LQKENI. This CDR3 comprises 13 residues. Deletions cut 2 bases from V and 3 bases from J, with 7 bases between. The CDR3 DNA is TGTGCCAGCTCACCATCCGGAGACTATGGCTACACCTTC. Translated, it gives CASSPSGDYGYTF.

The rearrangement joins TRBV9 to TRBJ2-2; the D gene is possibly TRBD2 (6 bases). Looked up from germline, CDR1 is SGDLS and CDR2 is YYNGEE. CDR3 length: 16 residues. The V and J ends lost 0 bases and 1 base respectively, with 10 bases between them. The CDR3 loop is CASSVGDSLNTGELFF. The CDR3 coding sequence is TGTGCCAGCAGCGTAGGGGACTCGTTGAACACCGGGGAGCTGTTTTTT. Full variable domain (missing parts from reference TRBV9 and TRBJ2-2): DSGVTQTPKHLITATGQRVTLRCSPRSGDLSVYWYQQSLDQGLQFLIQYYNGEERAKGNILERFSAQQFPDLHSELNLSSLELGDSALYFCASSVGDSLNTGELFFGEGSRLTVL.

The J gene is TRBJ2-7, the V gene TRBV18; D call uncertain. CDR3 length equals 13 residues. The V end was cut by 3 bases, the J end by 10 bases, with 16 bases between. Germline V lookup: CDR1 KGHSH, CDR2 LQKENI. The CDR3 DNA reads as TGTGCCAGCTCACCTACCGCAATCCGCGGACAGTACTTC. It encodes CASSPTAIRGQYF. Complete variable domain (other parts from reference TRBV18 and TRBJ2-7): NAGVMQNPRHLVRRRGQEARLRCSPMKGHSHVYWYRQLPEEGLKFMVYLQKENIIDESGMPKERFSAEFPKEGPSILRIQQVVRGDSAAYFCASSPTAIRGQYFGPGTRLTVT.

The chain couples TRBV5-1 to TRBJ1-1; the D gene is possibly TRBD1 (5 bases). Germline V gives CDR1 SGHRS, CDR2 YFSETQ. The length of the CDR3 is 14 residues. V was clipped by 1 base and J by 2 bases, with 9 bases between them. The CDR3 bases are TGCGCCAGCAGCTTGCTGACAGCAAACACTGAAGCTTTCTTT. It is translated as CASSLLTANTEAFF.

The chain employs TRBV4-2 and TRBJ1-4; unclear D gene. Trimming removed 4 bases at V and 8 bases at J, with 14 bases between. CDR1 LGHNA and CDR2 YNFKEQ come from the germline V gene. This CDR3 has 14 residues. The CDR3 nucleotides are TGTGCCAGCAGCCCCGGTACGAGGCGCGAAAAACTGTTTTTT. Protein sequence: CASSPGTRREKLFF.

V and J are TRBV7-9 and TRBJ1-3; no clear D. This CDR3 comprises 13 residues. Germline-derived CDR1 and CDR2 are SEHNR and FQNEAQ (reference sequence). V lost 5 bases and J lost 0, with 5 bases in between. The CDR3 loop is CASSEDSGNTIYF. In nucleotides, the CDR3 is TGTGCCAGCAGCGAGGACTCTGGAAACACCATATATTTT.

The rearrangement links TRBV6-5 to TRBJ2-4, with 8 nucleotides matching TRBD1. CDR1 and CDR2 (germline): MNHEY, SVGAGI. Unmatched junction bases numbered 7, after V lost 9 bases and J lost 0 bases. This CDR3 comprises 15 residues. CDR3 in DNA: TGTGCCAGGACTCTCGACAGGGGAGCCAAAAACATTCAGTACTTC. Translated: CARTLDRGAKNIQYF.

This clone was picked up a small number of times. The rearrangement joins TRBV9 to TRBJ1-1, with no clear D. Germline CDR1 and CDR2: SGDLS and YYNGEE. CDR3 length: 13 residues. V was cut by 4 bases and J by 4 bases, with 11 bases left in between. The CDR3 region is CASSNWAGTEAFF. The CDR3 bases are TGTGCCAGCAGCAATTGGGCGGGCACTGAAGCTTTCTTT.

The chain couples TRBV6-1 to TRBJ1-2; 8 nucleotides align to TRBD1. This CDR3 has 18 residues. Germline V gene sequence: CDR1 MNHNS, CDR2 SASEGT. V lost 2 bases to trimming and J lost 4 bases; unmatched junction nucleotides: 15. CDR3 coding DNA: TGTGCCAGCAGTGAACAACCAGGGGGCGCAGGGATCCGCTATGGCTACACCTTC. This translates into CASSEQPGGAGIRYGYTF.